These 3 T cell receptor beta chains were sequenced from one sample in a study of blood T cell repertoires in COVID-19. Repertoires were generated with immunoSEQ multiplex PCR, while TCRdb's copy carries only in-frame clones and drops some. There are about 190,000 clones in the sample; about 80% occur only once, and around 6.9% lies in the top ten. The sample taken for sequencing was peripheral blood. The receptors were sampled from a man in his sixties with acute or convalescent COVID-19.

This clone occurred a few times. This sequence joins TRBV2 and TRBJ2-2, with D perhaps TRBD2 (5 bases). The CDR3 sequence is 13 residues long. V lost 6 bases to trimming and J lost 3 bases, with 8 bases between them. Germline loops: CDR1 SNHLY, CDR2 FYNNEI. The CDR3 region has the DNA TGTGCCAGCAGCATAGCGTACACCGGGGAGCTGTTTTTT. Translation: CASSIAYTGELFF.

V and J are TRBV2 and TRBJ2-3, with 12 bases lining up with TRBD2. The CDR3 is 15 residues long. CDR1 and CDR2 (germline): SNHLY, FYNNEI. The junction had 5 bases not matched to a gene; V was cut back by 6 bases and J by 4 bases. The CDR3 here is CASSRLAGAADTQYF. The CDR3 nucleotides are TGTGCCAGCAGCAGACTAGCGGGAGCGGCAGATACGCAGTATTTT.

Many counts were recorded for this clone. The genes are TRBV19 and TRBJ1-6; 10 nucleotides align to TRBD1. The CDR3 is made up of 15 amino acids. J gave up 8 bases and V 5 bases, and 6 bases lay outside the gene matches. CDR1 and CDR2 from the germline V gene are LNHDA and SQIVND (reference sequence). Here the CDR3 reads CASSDRGTGDSPLHF. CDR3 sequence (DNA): TGTGCCAGTAGTGATCGGGGGACAGGGGATTCACCCCTCCACTTT.